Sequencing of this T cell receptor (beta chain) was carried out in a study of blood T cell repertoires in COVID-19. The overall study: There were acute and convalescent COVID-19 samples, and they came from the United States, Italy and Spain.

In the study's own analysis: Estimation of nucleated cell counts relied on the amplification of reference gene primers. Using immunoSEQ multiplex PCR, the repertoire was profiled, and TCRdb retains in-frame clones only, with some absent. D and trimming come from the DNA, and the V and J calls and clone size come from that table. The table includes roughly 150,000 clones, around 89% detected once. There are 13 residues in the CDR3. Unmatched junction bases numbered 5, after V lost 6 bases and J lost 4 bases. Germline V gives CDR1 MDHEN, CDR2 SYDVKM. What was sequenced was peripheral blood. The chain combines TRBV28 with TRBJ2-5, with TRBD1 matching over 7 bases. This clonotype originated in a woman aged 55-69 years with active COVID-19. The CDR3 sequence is CASRVAGGETQYF. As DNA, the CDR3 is TGTGCCAGCAGGGTAGCAGGGGGAGAGACCCAGTACTTC.